The 20 T cell receptor beta chains below were found in one sample sequenced in a study of immune cell composition in non-small cell lung cancer. The protocol was immunoSEQ multiplex PCR, while the TCRdb copy is restricted to in-frame clones and leaves out a portion. The repertoire holds about 2,900 clones, over 60% seen once, with approximately 15% in the top ten. Sequencing was carried out using lung tumor tissue. The source of these receptors is a human donor with non-small cell lung cancer.

The chain joins TRBV9 to TRBJ2-1; 11 bases map to TRBD2. With V trimmed by 3 bases and J by 0 bases, 5 bases remained unmatched. From germline, CDR1 is SGDLS and CDR2 YYNGEE. The CDR3 is 17 residues long. CDR3 amino acids: CASSAPLAGGSYNEQFF. The CDR3 DNA reads as TGTGCCAGCAGCGCCCCCCTAGCGGGAGGCTCCTACAATGAGCAGTTCTTC.

The gene calls are TRBV2 and TRBJ1-5; D is unclear. The CDR3 contains 16 residues. V was shortened by 6 bases and J by 1 base, with 16 bases between the two germline ends. Germline V gene sequence: CDR1 SNHLY, CDR2 FYNNEI. The CDR3 loop is CASSLSWSGSNQPQHF. The DNA of the CDR3 is TGTGCCAGCAGCCTTTCATGGTCGGGAAGCAATCAGCCCCAGCATTTT.

The chain has TRBV5-8 and TRBJ1-1; possible D gene TRBD1, 5 bases. The CDR3 contains 17 residues. Deletions cut 1 base from V and 0 bases from J, with 16 bases between. From germline, CDR1 is SGHTS and CDR2 YDEGEE. The CDR3, as DNA: TGTGCCAGCAGCTTGTACAGGAGTTCCTCAATGAACACTGAAGCTTTCTTT. Protein product: CASSLYRSSSMNTEAFF.

The chain recombines TRBV18 with TRBJ1-1, with 8 positions matching TRBD1. Germline CDR1 reads KGHSH; CDR2 reads LQKENI. After removal of 6 bases from V and 3 bases from J, the junction contained 6 bases not matched to a gene. The CDR3 consists of 14 residues. The CDR3 spells CASSRTGRDTEAFF. CDR3 coding DNA: TGTGCCAGCTCGAGGACAGGGAGGGACACTGAAGCTTTCTTT.

The CDR3 spells CASSQDLGLAGTTGELFF. The CDR3, as DNA: TGCGCCAGCAGCCAAGATTTAGGACTAGCGGGAACCACCGGGGAGCTGTTTTTT. V usage is TRBV4-3 and J usage is TRBJ2-2; 12 nucleotides line up with TRBD2. CDR1 is LGHNA and CDR2 is YSLEER in the germline V gene. The J segment lost 4 bases and the V segment lost 0 bases, leaving 6 bases of the junction unmatched. This CDR3 is 18 amino acids long.

The chain employs TRBV7-6 and TRBJ1-3, with 12 bases identical to TRBD1. V gave up 5 bases and J gave up 4 bases; unmatched junction bases: 6. CDR1 SGHVS and CDR2 FNYEAQ come from the germline V gene. The CDR3 has 16 amino acids. The CDR3 loop reads CASSAGTGGRGNTIYF. The CDR3, as DNA: TGTGCCAGCAGCGCCGGGACAGGGGGCCGGGGAAACACCATATATTTT.

The V and J genes are TRBV6-5 and TRBJ1-4, with 7 bases identical to TRBD1. The CDR3 runs to 14 residues. In germline, CDR1 is MNHEY, CDR2 SVGAGI. The J segment lost 4 bases and the V segment lost 6 bases, leaving 5 bases of the junction unmatched. DNA of the CDR3: TGTGCCAGCAGAGACAGGGAGAGTAATGAAAAACTGTTTTTT. It translates to CASRDRESNEKLFF.

The chain joins TRBV14 to TRBJ2-4, with D possibly TRBD1 on 6 matching bases. Germline CDR1 reads SGHDN; CDR2 reads FVKESK. The CDR3 runs to 17 residues. The V end was cut by 0 bases, the J end by 2 bases, with 14 bases between. CDR3: CASSQDSPQGTKNIQYF. CDR3 coding DNA: TGTGCCAGCAGCCAAGATTCGCCTCAGGGGACCAAAAACATTCAGTACTTC.

CDR3 sequence reads: CASSMGQIGYGYTF. The CDR3, as DNA: TGTGCCAGTAGTATGGGGCAGATTGGCTATGGCTACACCTTC. The V call is TRBV19, the J call TRBJ1-2; the D gene is possibly TRBD1 (5 bases). The CDR3 runs to 14 residues. Germline lookup yields CDR1 LNHDA and CDR2 SQIVND (reference sequence). Trimming pared 3 bases from V and 4 bases from J, leaving 12 bases between.

The sample holds a few counts of this clone. The gene calls are TRBV7-9 and TRBJ2-7, with 7 positions matching TRBD1. Germline V gives CDR1 SEHNR, CDR2 FQNEAQ (reference sequence). The ends lost 5 bases at V and 0 bases at J; junction bases unmatched: 4. The CDR3 contains 14 residues. CDR3: CASSPGQASYEQYF. CDR3 nucleotide sequence: TGTGCCAGCAGCCCCGGACAGGCCTCCTACGAGCAGTACTTC. Drawing the rest from reference TRBV7-9 and TRBJ2-7, the complete variable domain is DTGVSQNPRHKITKRGQNVTFRCDPISEHNRLYWYRQTLGQGPEFLTYFQNEAQLEKSRLLSDRFSAERPKGSFSTLEIQRTEQGDSAMYLCASSPGQASYEQYFGPGTRLTVT.

The CDR3 DNA follows: TGTGCCAGCAGCTTGCACAGCTCTGGAAACACCATATATTTT. As protein: CASSLHSSGNTIYF. The gene calls are TRBV5-4 and TRBJ1-3; D is ambiguous. This CDR3 contains 14 residues. The V and J ends lost 1 base and 0 bases respectively, with 5 bases between them. Looked up from germline, CDR1 is SGHNT and CDR2 is YYREEE (reference sequence).

V gene TRBV7-3 combines with J gene TRBJ2-2; D gene unclear. Germline V gene data show CDR1 as SGHTA and CDR2 as FQGTGA. The CDR3 has 14 residues. The V end lost 5 bases, the J end lost 4 bases, and 11 bases lay between the germline ends. CDR3 amino acids: CASSVSRSTGELFF. Written as DNA, the CDR3 is TGTGCCAGCAGCGTTAGTAGGAGCACCGGGGAGCTGTTTTTT. The full variable domain, in which reference TRBV7-3 and TRBJ2-2 provide the parts outside the CDR3, is GAGVSQTPSNKVTEKGKYVELRCDPISGHTALYWYRQSLGQGPEFLIYFQGTGAADDSGLPNDRFFAVRPEGSVSTLKIQRTERGDSAVYLCASSVSRSTGELFFGEGSRLTVL.

This clone has a handful of counts. The chain recombines TRBV19 with TRBJ1-5, with 7 bases matching TRBD1. V shed 3 bases and J 5 bases; nucleotides not matched to a gene: 4. Germline V gene sequence: CDR1 LNHDA, CDR2 SQIVND (reference sequence). This CDR3 has 14 residues. The CDR3 bases are TGTGCCAGTAGTATCCGACAGGGAGATCAGCCCCAGCATTTT. Residues: CASSIRQGDQPQHF.

The chain couples TRBV27 to TRBJ2-7; 9 nucleotides match TRBD2. There are 16 residues in the CDR3. Trimming took 2 bases from V and 0 from J; bases not matched to a gene: 5. In germline, CDR1 is MNHEY, CDR2 SMNVEV (reference sequence). The CDR3 loop reads CASSLKGLADSYEQYF. CDR3 DNA: TGTGCCAGCAGTTTAAAGGGACTAGCCGACTCCTACGAGCAGTACTTC.

J is TRBJ2-1 and V is TRBV5-1; TRBD1 is a possible D gene (6 bases). Trimming pared 4 bases from V and 5 bases from J, leaving 13 bases between. Looked up from germline, CDR1 is SGHRS and CDR2 is YFSETQ. The CDR3 is 14 residues long. The CDR3 region has the DNA TGCGCCAGCAGCCTACAGGGAGAGGACAATGAGCAGTTCTTC. It translates to CASSLQGEDNEQFF.

V and J are TRBV18 and TRBJ2-6; the match to TRBD1 covers 9 bases. Germline lookup yields CDR1 KGHSH and CDR2 LQKENI. V lost 3 bases and J lost 4; bases outside the gene matches: 7. The CDR3 totals 17 residues. The CDR3 bases are TGTGCCAGCTCACCCGGGACAGGGACATCAGGGGCCAACGTCCTGACTTTC. Translated: CASSPGTGTSGANVLTF.

The chain has TRBV19 and TRBJ2-7, with D possibly matching TRBD2 (6 bases). In germline, CDR1 is LNHDA, CDR2 SQIVND (reference sequence). This CDR3 contains 14 residues. V lost 4 bases and J lost 7, with 17 bases in between. This CDR3 reads CASSSGGAQIEQYF. For the CDR3, the DNA is TGTGCCAGTAGTAGCGGAGGGGCCCAGATTGAGCAGTACTTC.

In DNA, the CDR3 is TGTGCCAGCAGCTTCCGGGACACAATATATAATTCACCCCTCCACTTT. Its protein product is CASSFRDTIYNSPLHF. The V and J genes are TRBV5-5 and TRBJ1-6, with D maybe TRBD1 (6 bases). Germline values: CDR1 SGHKS, CDR2 YYEKEE (reference sequence). This CDR3 spans 16 amino acids. The germline V and J ends were trimmed by 2 bases and 4 bases, with 13 bases remaining between them.

The chain is built from TRBV5-1 and TRBJ2-1; 9 positions agree with TRBD1. Germline lookup yields CDR1 SGHRS and CDR2 YFSETQ. This CDR3 region has 15 residues. Trimming cost V 4 bases and J 5 bases; bases outside gene matches: 7. The CDR3 DNA is TGCGCCAGCAGCCTAGGGACAGGGCAGCACAATGAGCAGTTCTTC. This translates into CASSLGTGQHNEQFF.

This clone was counted only a few times. The chain couples TRBV11-3 to TRBJ2-7; 8 nucleotides line up with TRBD1. Germline loops: CDR1 SGHNT, CDR2 YENEEA. The CDR3 covers 16 residues. With V trimmed by 4 bases and J by 0 bases, 8 bases remained unmatched. In DNA, the CDR3 is TGTGCCAGCAGCTCAACCGGGACAGGTTTCTCCTACGAGCAGTACTTC. It specifies CASSSTGTGFSYEQYF.